This TCR beta chain was identified during a study of beta chain features in type 1 diabetes. Broader study findings: Moderately but significantly shorter TCRB CDR3s were found in Type 1 diabetes patients in all four CD4+ subsets. The naive, central memory and Treg TCRB repertoires of patients appeared to be more similar to one another than those of healthy donors.

A word on this clone: What it binds is unknown.

The authors reverse transcribed all of the isolated RNA, so sequencing captured expressed TCRB transcripts. The repertoire was sequenced with immunoSEQ multiplex PCR; TCRdb's copy has only in-frame clones and lacks some. This sample yields over 25,000 clones, of which roughly 50% are seen a single time; 1.4% to 1.5% belongs to the top ten. This CDR3 has 12 amino acids. The ends were cut back, 6 bases at V and 1 base at J, with 7 bases in the middle. Per the germline V gene, CDR1 is MNHNY and CDR2 is SVGAGI (reference sequence). Material for sequencing was Tregs from blood. The rearrangement links TRBV6-6 to TRBJ2-7; a weak D match, TRBD2 (6 bases). This clonotype originated in a woman aged 18-30 years with type 1 diabetes. The CDR3 DNA follows: TGTGCCAGCAGCGGGGGTTCCTACGAGCAGTACTTC. It encodes CASSGGSYEQYF.